The rows below give T cell receptor beta chains drawn from one sample of a study of cytomegalovirus exposure and HLA in healthy donors. This table comes from immunoSEQ multiplex PCR, and its TCRdb copy is limited to in-frame clones, with some not included. In the table there are some 120,000 clones, roughly two thirds of which are singletons. Sequenced material: PBMCs. These receptors originate from a young man in good health and CMV-seropositive. CDR3s include the opening cysteine and the closing phenylalanine or tryptophan. The D gene is left open where the match is weak. Clone size, where shown, is once, few, many, or a class for clones that have expanded.

TRBV9	TRBJ2-1	.	.	CASSSAGIEQFF	TGTGCCAGCAGCTCTGCGGGCATTGAGCAGTTCTTC
TRBV5-1	TRBJ2-1	.	.	CASSLGLARFSSYNEQFF	TGCGCCAGCAGCTTGGGTCTAGCGCGCTTTAGCTCCTACAATGAGCAGTTCTTC
TRBV29-1	TRBJ2-7	.	TRBD2	CSVGGTSGLLLGYEQYF	TGCAGCGTTGGTGGGACTAGCGGCCTCCTTTTAGGCTACGAGCAGTACTTC
TRBV9	TRBJ2-1	.	.	CASSVDNYSYNEQFF	TGTGCCAGCAGCGTAGACAACTACTCCTACAATGAGCAGTTCTTC
TRBV7-9	TRBJ1-1	few	TRBD1	CASSLAMTGAGTEAFF	TGTGCCAGCAGCTTAGCGATGACAGGGGCGGGGACTGAAGCTTTCTTT
TRBV7-9	TRBJ2-7	.	.	CSSSPGYEQYF	TGTTCCAGCAGCCCAGGGTACGAGCAGTACTTC
TRBV7-9	TRBJ2-1	few	.	CASSLTSGVGEQFF	TGTGCCAGCAGCCTGACATCCGGGGTGGGTGAGCAGTTCTTC
TRBV7-2	TRBJ2-7	.	TRBD2	CASSLRSTGTSYEQYF	TGTGCCAGCAGCTTAAGATCTACCGGGACTAGCTACGAGCAGTACTTC
TRBV5-1	TRBJ2-2	.	.	CASSLKAWSTGELFF	TGCGCCAGCAGCTTAAAGGCATGGAGCACCGGGGAGCTGTTTTTT
TRBV5-6	TRBJ1-2	once	TRBD1	CASSLVGQGAGDGYTF	TGTGCCAGCAGCTTGGTGGGACAGGGGGCAGGGGATGGCTACACCTTC
TRBV7-3	TRBJ1-1	.	.	CASSLMAGAEAFF	TGTGCCAGCAGCTTAATGGCAGGGGCCGAAGCTTTCTTT
TRBV7-9	TRBJ2-7	few	.	CASSPTGVTGEQYF	TGTGCCAGCAGCCCCACGGGGGTTACGGGGGAGCAGTACTTC
TRBV9	TRBJ2-1	.	.	CASSVVGSYNEQFF	TGTGCCAGCAGCGTAGTCGGCTCCTACAATGAGCAGTTCTTC
TRBV13	TRBJ2-1	.	.	CASSEPSGARSYNEQFF	TGTGCCAGCAGCGAACCTAGTGGCGCCCGCTCCTACAATGAGCAGTTCTTC
TRBV10-3	TRBJ2-3	.	TRBD2	CAISETPGLATAQYF	TGTGCCATCAGTGAGACTCCGGGACTAGCGACGGCGCAGTATTTT
TRBV4-1	TRBJ2-5	few	TRBD2	CASSQVEAGDGETQYF	TGCGCCAGCAGCCAAGTCGAAGCGGGAGACGGAGAGACCCAGTACTTC
TRBV25-1	TRBJ1-1	.	.	CASRPNGGGGTEAFF	TGTGCCAGCAGACCTAACGGGGGCGGGGGCACTGAAGCCTTCTTT
TRBV5-6	TRBJ1-2	.	.	CASSFLNYGYTF	TGTGCCAGCAGCTTTCTCAACTATGGCTACACCTTC
TRBV19	TRBJ1-1	.	.	CASSRPALNTEAFF	TGTGCCAGTAGTAGGCCCGCTCTGAACACTGAAGCTTTCTTT
TRBV2	TRBJ2-5	.	.	CASAVFQETQYF	TGTGCCAGCGCGGTCTTCCAAGAGACCCAGTACTTC
TRBV10-3	TRBJ2-3	few	TRBD1	CAINLGTGGTDTQYF	TGTGCCATCAATTTAGGAACAGGGGGCACAGATACGCAGTATTTT
TRBV4-3	TRBJ1-3	few	.	CASSQDPGSGNTIYF	TGCGCCAGCAGCCAAGACCCGGGTTCTGGAAACACCATATATTTT
TRBV6-5	TRBJ2-5	.	.	CASSYSHPGDLETQYF	TGTGCCAGCAGTTACTCACATCCGGGAGATTTGGAGACCCAGTACTTC
TRBV6-5	TRBJ2-3	few	.	CASTGLPNTDTQYF	TGTGCCAGCACGGGACTCCCCAACACAGATACGCAGTATTTT
TRBV5-8	TRBJ2-1	.	.	CASSAWGPTYNEQFF	TGTGCCAGCAGCGCTTGGGGGCCGACTTACAATGAGCAGTTCTTC
TRBV19	TRBJ1-5	.	TRBD1	CASSPDRSWPQHF	TGTGCCAGTAGTCCGGACAGGTCATGGCCCCAGCATTTT
TRBV7-2	TRBJ2-5	.	.	CASTKLWETQYF	TGTGCCAGCACGAAGCTGTGGGAGACCCAGTACTTC
TRBV5-6	TRBJ1-5	.	.	CASMYWRNQPQHF	TGTGCCAGCATGTACTGGAGGAATCAGCCCCAGCATTTT
TRBV4-2	TRBJ2-1	.	.	CAISVKLGDEQFF	TGTGCCATTTCGGTCAAACTGGGCGATGAGCAGTTCTTC
TRBV19	TRBJ2-7	few	.	CASSILSTDYEQYF	TGTGCCAGTAGTATCCTTTCGACAGACTACGAGCAGTACTTC
TRBV7-9	TRBJ2-7	few	TRBD1	CASSLGLAGTGAYEQYF	TGTGCCAGCAGCTTAGGGTTGGCGGGGACAGGGGCCTACGAGCAGTACTTC
TRBV6-5	TRBJ2-1	.	TRBD1	CASSYTGGSYNEQFF	TGTGCCAGCAGTTACACAGGGGGCTCCTACAATGAGCAGTTCTTC
TRBV6-1	TRBJ2-7	.	.	CASSGYWAGEQYF	TGTGCCAGCAGTGGTTACTGGGCCGGCGAGCAGTACTTC
TRBV29-1	TRBJ2-7	few	TRBD1	CSVEGDRDYEQYF	TGCAGCGTTGAGGGGGACAGGGATTACGAGCAGTACTTC
TRBV5-1	TRBJ1-1	.	.	CASSLAVQGGTEAFF	TGCGCCAGCAGCTTGGCCGTCCAGGGAGGGACTGAAGCTTTCTTT
TRBV10-3	TRBJ2-1	.	TRBD2	CAISGPRLAGSLLNEQFF	TGTGCCATCAGTGGCCCCCGACTAGCGGGCTCACTGCTCAATGAGCAGTTCTTC
TRBV2	TRBJ2-7	few	TRBD1	CASSGTGVVEQYF	TGTGCCAGCAGTGGGACAGGGGTTGTTGAGCAGTACTTC
TRBV9	TRBJ1-2	.	.	CASSVTIQGNYGYTF	TGTGCCAGCAGCGTCACCATACAGGGTAACTATGGCTACACCTTC
TRBV11-3	TRBJ2-1	.	.	CASSLEGEVVYNEQFF	TGTGCCAGCAGCTTAGAGGGTGAGGTAGTTTACAATGAGCAGTTCTTC
TRBV25-1	TRBJ1-6	few	.	CASSVYYNSPLHF	TGTGCCAGCAGTGTTTACTATAATTCACCCCTCCACTTT
TRBV7-9	TRBJ2-1	.	.	CASSRGQYNEQFF	TGTGCCAGCAGCCGCGGACAGTACAATGAGCAGTTCTTC
TRBV5-1	TRBJ2-2	.	TRBD1	CASSVQGDTGELFF	TGCGCCAGCAGCGTACAGGGGGACACCGGGGAGCTGTTTTTT
TRBV9	TRBJ2-7	.	.	CASSQLGAGISEQYF	TGTGCCAGCAGTCAACTCGGGGCGGGGATAAGCGAGCAGTACTTC
TRBV5-6	TRBJ2-7	.	.	CASSLDHGRAYEQYF	TGTGCCAGCAGCTTGGACCACGGGCGGGCCTACGAGCAGTACTTC
TRBV5-1	TRBJ2-7	.	TRBD2	CASSFAGGIYEQYF	TGCGCCAGCAGCTTTGCGGGAGGGATCTACGAGCAGTACTTC
TRBV19	TRBJ1-1	.	TRBD1	CASTETGDYTEAFF	TGTGCCAGTACCGAGACAGGGGATTACACTGAAGCTTTCTTT
TRBV6-1	TRBJ2-7	.	TRBD1	CASGGKWGQSYEQYF	TGTGCCAGCGGTGGTAAGTGGGGACAGTCCTACGAGCAGTACTTC
TRBV5-4	TRBJ2-7	.	.	CASRSGSSYEQYF	TGTGCCAGCAGGTCTGGGAGCTCCTACGAGCAGTACTTC
TRBV28	TRBJ2-1	.	.	CASRGSYNEQFF	TGTGCCAGCCGAGGGTCCTACAATGAGCAGTTCTTC
TRBV7-2	TRBJ1-5	.	.	CASSLVAGVGYSNQPQHF	TGTGCCAGCAGCTTAGTGGCAGGGGTCGGGTATAGCAATCAGCCCCAGCATTTT
TRBV10-3	TRBJ1-1	.	.	CAISPTREAEAFF	TGTGCCATCAGCCCGACCCGAGAGGCTGAAGCTTTCTTT
TRBV7-8	TRBJ2-1	.	TRBD2	CASSPRTGTSYNEQFF	TGTGCCAGCAGCCCGAGAACCGGGACTAGCTACAATGAGCAGTTCTTC
TRBV5-6	TRBJ1-2	.	.	CASSLVNSRSYGYTF	TGTGCCAGCAGCTTGGTTAACAGCCGTTCCTATGGCTACACCTTC
TRBV27	TRBJ1-4	.	.	CAGSLRREEKLFF	TGTGCCGGCAGTTTACGGAGGGAGGAAAAACTGTTTTTT
TRBV19	TRBJ2-3	.	TRBD2	CASSIALAGGGTDTQYF	TGTGCCAGTAGTATAGCTCTAGCGGGAGGAGGTACAGATACGCAGTATTTT
TRBV7-9	TRBJ2-1	few	TRBD1	CASSFSGQGVGNEQFF	TGTGCCAGCAGCTTTAGTGGACAGGGGGTGGGTAATGAGCAGTTCTTC
TRBV4-2	TRBJ1-5	many	.	CASSQDLGQGYQPQHF	TGTGCCAGCAGCCAAGATCTTGGGCAGGGGTATCAGCCCCAGCATTTT
TRBV28	TRBJ2-7	few	TRBD2	CASSPVFPSGLIYEQYF	TGTGCCAGCAGTCCCGTTTTCCCTAGCGGCCTAATCTACGAGCAGTACTTC
TRBV2	TRBJ1-5	.	.	CASRDSHNQPQHF	TGTGCCAGCAGGGACAGCCACAATCAGCCCCAGCATTTT
TRBV9	TRBJ1-6	.	.	CASSISYGDSPLHF	TGTGCCAGCAGCATTAGCTACGGGGATTCACCCCTCCACTTT